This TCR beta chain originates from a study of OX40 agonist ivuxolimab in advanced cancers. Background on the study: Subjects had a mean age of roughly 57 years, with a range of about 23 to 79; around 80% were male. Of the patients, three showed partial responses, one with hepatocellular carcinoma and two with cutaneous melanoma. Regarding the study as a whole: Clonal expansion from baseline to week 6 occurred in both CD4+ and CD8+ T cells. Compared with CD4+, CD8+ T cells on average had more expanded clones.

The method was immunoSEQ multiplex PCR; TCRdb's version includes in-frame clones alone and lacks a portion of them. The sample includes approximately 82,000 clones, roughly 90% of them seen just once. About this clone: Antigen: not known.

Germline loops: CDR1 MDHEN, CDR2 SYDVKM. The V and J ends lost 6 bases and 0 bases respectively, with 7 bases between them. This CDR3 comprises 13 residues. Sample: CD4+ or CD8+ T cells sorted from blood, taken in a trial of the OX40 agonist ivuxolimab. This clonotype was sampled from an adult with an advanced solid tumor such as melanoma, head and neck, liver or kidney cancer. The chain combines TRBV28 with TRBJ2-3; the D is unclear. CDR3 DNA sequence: TGTGCCAGCAGGCTTCCGAGCACAGATACGCAGTATTTT. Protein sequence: CASRLPSTDTQYF.